This T cell receptor beta chain was observed in a study of T cell responses to AZD1222 COVID-19 vaccine. Study-level points and caveats: All repertoire sampling was performed exclusively after the peak T cell response. Close to half of spike-specific TCRs reportedly recognize unmutated variant regions. Once two AZD1222 doses were given, Spike-specific TCR breadth and depth went up.

Concerning this clone: Antigen unknown.

Clones were sequenced by immunoSEQ multiplex PCR, and TCRdb holds only the in-frame ones, with some missing. The table has 100,000 to 150,000 clones, 86% seen once. The ends lost 0 bases at V and 8 bases at J; junction bases unmatched: 10. CDR1 is LGHNA and CDR2 is YSLEER in the germline V gene. This CDR3 is built from 16 residues. The TCR was taken from an adult in good health. The chain combines TRBV4-3 with TRBJ1-2; 9 nucleotides match TRBD1. Sequenced material: peripheral blood, taken on day 0 of AZD1222 vaccination. The CDR3 nucleotides read TGCGCCAGCAGCCAAGAGCCGGGACAGGGTGCGAACGGCTACACCTTC. Translating gives CASSQEPGQGANGYTF.